Listed below are T cell receptor beta chains from one sample, sequenced in a study of high-grade serous ovarian cancer treatment subgroups. Libraries were prepared by immunoSEQ multiplex PCR; TCRdb keeps only in-frame clonotypes and omits some of them. The sample records 13,000 or so clones, roughly 85% being singletons. The sample taken for sequencing was tumor tissue. The receptors shown here come from a human donor with high-grade serous ovarian cancer. The conserved cysteine and the conserved F or W are not part of the CDR3 here. Fields, in order: V gene, CDR3 protein.

>TRBV29-1
SVELQGAQETQY
>TRBV15
ATSRAPSPVGTEAF
>TRBV19
ASSISRAGNQPQH
>TRBV7-2
ASSLSSTFTDTQY
>TRBV28
ASSSGESSPLH
>TRBV10-1
AGETGAYNEQF
>TRBV11-3
ASSLDLTGNTEAF
>TRBV7-2
ASSNEANEKLF
>TRBV5-1
ASSPTVATEAF
>TRBV7-9
ASSLATGTSNQPQH
>TRBV28
ASTPQSDSGANVLT
>TRBV5-4
ASSHRDFYTGELF
>TRBV27
ASSLMAQGNSPLH
>TRBV5-1
ASSSSMNTEAF
>TRBV28
ASSFEGAGLGTEAF
>TRBV12-5
ASGFGGLSTDTQY
>TRBV7-3
ASSLMVGGTDTQY
>TRBV6-1
ASSPGPYNSPLH
>TRBV7-9
ASSLGPLEKLF
>TRBV4-2
ASSQEPLGYGYT
>TRBV5-1
ASSLGQGVIYT
>TRBV11-3
ASSLGQGVGYT
>TRBV15
ATSTPQGAGDTQY
>TRBV15
ATSRSGFVQGSTDTQY
>TRBV29-1
SVVGGEGHTGELF
>TRBV28
ASSPSGGPTQETQY